Given below is one T cell receptor (beta chain) in context. This clonotype occurred many times. Its specific antigen is unknown. No base quality values were provided; no much bigger clone lies one nucleotide off. TCR libraries were built from about 420 ng RNA with the Immunoverse kit, using molecular barcoded adaptors covering alpha/delta and beta/gamma chains. The same RNA used for transcriptome sequencing was used for TCR library preparation. An Illumina HiSeq 4000 with 2 x 150 cycles was used to sequence the TCR libraries. As for the authors' bioinformatics: Using MiXCR, which included quality filtering and error correction, TCR reads were aligned to human V, D, J and C references and then assembled into CDR3 clonotypes. Clonotype counts and gene usage diversity were analyzed with the tcR package in R. Raw mapping reads were checked after the RNA-seq reads had been mapped by STAR aligner version 2.5.3a onto the human GRCh37 genome. To test how sequencing depth affects detected clonotypes, IR-seq fastq files were randomly downsampled with Seqtk 1.3. TCRdb ran its own pipeline on the public reads, namely fastp trimming at Q25 and MiXCR clone calling, and kept in-frame beta chains. Rows matching on CDR3 protein sequence are summarized as one entry with the most common DNA and genes. None of the V and J calls come from the authors' own analysis; TCRdb made them. The sample table records 65,000 or so distinct CDR3 sequences; about 19% of these occur just once. In total, the top ten clones hold approximately 10% of the sample.

Each patient had bone marrow sampled at the time of active disease. Ficoll-Hypaque density gradient centrifugation was used to isolate the bone marrow mononuclear cells. CD138-negative cells were obtained by negative selection after labeling with CD138 magnetic microbeads on a MACS separator, removing myeloma plasma cells. Flow cytometry with CD138 antibodies on an Attune NxT was used to check how pure the isolated cells were. Total RNA was extracted with TRIzol reagent and quantified with a NanoDrop spectrophotometer. Paired RNA-seq and IR-seq were performed on each patient's CD138-negative bone marrow sample. These data are taken from a study of read filtering for tumor transcriptome and immune sequencing (TCRdb year 2020). General notes on the study: Of the patients in the cohort, approximately 17 were male and around 15 were female, and their mean age was 65.9 years, with a range of 47 to 80. By revised international staging, roughly 8 patients were R-ISS I, roughly 17 were R-ISS II and over five were R-ISS III. After DNase treatment, whole-transcriptome libraries were prepared using the TruSeq RNA Access Library Prep Kit. TCR-region mapped reads per sample ranged from about 4.05 to 11 million with IR-seq versus only roughly 85 to 1,300 with RNA-seq. TCR repertoires obtained by targeted immune repertoire sequencing and by bulk whole-transcriptome sequencing performed on the same bone marrow samples were compared. One of the main goals was to work out a read-filtering strategy for immune repertoire data, in particular whether clonotypes backed by only a single read should be removed. The research as a whole found: Removing single-read clonotypes increased the correlation between IR-seq and RNA-seq shared clonotype proportions. The sorted CD138-negative fraction was a mixed bone marrow immune population, not purified T cells. Compared with RNA-seq, IR-seq captured clonotypes at much higher depth and more reliably, and a smaller IR-seq throughput was enough to identify most shared clonotypes. In IR-seq, about 82% of clonotypes but around 3.5% of total reads were represented by single-read clonotypes, whereas in RNA-seq, about 69% of clonotypes and around 45% of reads were represented by single-read clonotypes.

Looking up the germline V gene yields CDR1 KGHDR and CDR2 SFDVKD. The CDR3 runs 16 amino acids, cysteine and phenylalanine included. Just CDR3 DNA is preserved here, 48 bases in frame from base 1. V is cut back by 3 bases and J by 4 bases, with 7 bases in the junction unmatched. The sequence links TRBV24-1 to TRBJ2-1, with 8 bases matching TRBD2. The sequenced material came from a population of CD138-negative cells sorted from bone marrow. The cell subset or site label here, explained by the study, means: bone marrow mononuclear cells depleted of CD138+ plasma/myeloma cells by negative magnetic selection. The source of this sequence is a donor aged 40 or older with multiple myeloma. The sequence in DNA is TGTGCCACCAGTGATATGGCGGGAGGTCAATACAATGAGCAGTTCTTC. It translates to CATSDMAGGQYNEQFF.